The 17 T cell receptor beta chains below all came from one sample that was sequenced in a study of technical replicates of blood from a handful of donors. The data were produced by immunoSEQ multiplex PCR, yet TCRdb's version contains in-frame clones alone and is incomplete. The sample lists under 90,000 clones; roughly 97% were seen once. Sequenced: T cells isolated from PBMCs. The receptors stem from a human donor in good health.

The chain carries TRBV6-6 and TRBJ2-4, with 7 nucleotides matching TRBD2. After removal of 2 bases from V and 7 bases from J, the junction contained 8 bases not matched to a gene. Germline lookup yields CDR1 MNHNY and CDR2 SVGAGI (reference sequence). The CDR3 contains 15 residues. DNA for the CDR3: TGTGCCAGCAGTTACCGGGACTCCGGGGGGAACATTCAGTACTTC. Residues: CASSYRDSGGNIQYF.

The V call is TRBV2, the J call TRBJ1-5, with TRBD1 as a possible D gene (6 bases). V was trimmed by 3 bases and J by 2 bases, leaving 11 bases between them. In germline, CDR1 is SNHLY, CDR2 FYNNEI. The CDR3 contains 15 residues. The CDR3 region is CASSDVGGRNQPQHF. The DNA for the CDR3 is TGTGCCAGCAGTGACGTGGGGGGGCGCAATCAGCCCCAGCATTTT.

The CDR3 is CASSLPLQGGTDTQYF. In DNA, the CDR3 is TGTGCCAGCAGTTTACCCCTCCAAGGGGGCACAGATACGCAGTATTTT. The V gene is TRBV28, the J gene TRBJ2-3; D is perhaps TRBD1 (5 bases). Deletions cut 2 bases from V and 1 base from J, with 13 bases between. Germline lookup yields CDR1 MDHEN and CDR2 SYDVKM. This CDR3 is 16 amino acids long. Supplemented by reference TRBV28 and TRBJ2-3, the full variable domain reads DVKVTQSSRYLVKRTGEKVFLECVQDMDHENMFWYRQDPGLGLRLIYFSYDVKMKEKGDIPEGYSVSREKKERFSLILESASTNQTSMYLCASSLPLQGGTDTQYFGPGTRLTVL.

The CDR3 region is CASSYREGPPGELFF. CDR3 nucleotides: TGTGCCAGCAGTTACCGGGAGGGCCCACCCGGGGAGCTGTTTTTT. The rearrangement uses TRBV6-6 and TRBJ2-2; TRBD2 aligns across 8 bases. The CDR3 consists of 15 residues. After removal of 2 bases from V and 6 bases from J, the junction contained 5 bases not matched to a gene. Looked up from germline, CDR1 is MNHNY and CDR2 is SVGAGI (reference sequence).

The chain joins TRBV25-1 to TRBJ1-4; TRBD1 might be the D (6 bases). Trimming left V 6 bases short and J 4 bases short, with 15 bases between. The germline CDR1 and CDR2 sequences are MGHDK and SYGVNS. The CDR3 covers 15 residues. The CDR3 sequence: CASSERARGNEKLFF. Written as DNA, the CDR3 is TGTGCCAGCAGCGAGAGAGCCAGGGGTAATGAAAAACTGTTTTTT. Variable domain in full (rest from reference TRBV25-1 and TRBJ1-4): EADIYQTPRYLVIGTGKKITLECSQTMGHDKMYWYQQDPGMELHLIHYSYGVNSTEKGDLSSESTVSRIRTEHFPLTLESARPSHTSQYLCASSERARGNEKLFFGSGTQLSVL.

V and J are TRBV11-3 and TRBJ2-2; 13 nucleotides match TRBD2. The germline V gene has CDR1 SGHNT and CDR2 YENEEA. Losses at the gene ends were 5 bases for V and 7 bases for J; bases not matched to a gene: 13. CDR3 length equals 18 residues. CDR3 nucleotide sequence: TGTGCCAGCAGCCCATCGAGGACTAGCGGGAGAGGCAGCGGGGAGCTGTTTTTT. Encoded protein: CASSPSRTSGRGSGELFF.

This CDR3 is CASSLDYYEQYF. CDR3 in DNA: TGTGCCAGCAGCTTAGATTACTACGAGCAGTACTTC. The rearrangement links TRBV7-8 to TRBJ2-7; D is ambiguous. Germline values: CDR1 SGHVS, CDR2 FQNEAQ. The V end lost 1 base, the J end lost 3 bases, and 4 bases lay between the germline ends. This CDR3 is 12 amino acids long.

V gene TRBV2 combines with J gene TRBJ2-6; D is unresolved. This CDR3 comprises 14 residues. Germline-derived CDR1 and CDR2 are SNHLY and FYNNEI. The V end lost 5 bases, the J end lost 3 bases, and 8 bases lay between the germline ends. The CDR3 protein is CASSNEFGANVLTF. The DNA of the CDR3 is TGTGCCAGCAGTAATGAGTTTGGGGCCAACGTCCTGACTTTC. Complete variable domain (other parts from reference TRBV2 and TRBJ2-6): EPEVTQTPSHQVTQMGQEVILRCVPISNHLYFYWYRQILGQKVEFLVSFYNNEISEKSEIFDDQFSVERPDGSNFTLKIRSTKLEDSAMYFCASSNEFGANVLTFGAGSRLTVL.

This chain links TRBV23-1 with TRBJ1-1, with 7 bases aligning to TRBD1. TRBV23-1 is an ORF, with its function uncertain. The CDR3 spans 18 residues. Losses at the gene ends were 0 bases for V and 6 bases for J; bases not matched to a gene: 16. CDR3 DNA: TGCGCCAGCAGTCAATCGACAAGCACAGGGGAAGAACGATCTGAAGCTTTCTTT. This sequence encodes CASSQSTSTGEERSEAFF.

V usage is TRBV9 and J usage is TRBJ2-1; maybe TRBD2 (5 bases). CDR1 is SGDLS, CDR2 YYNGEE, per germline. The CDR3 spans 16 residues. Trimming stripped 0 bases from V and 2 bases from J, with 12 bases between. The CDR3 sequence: CASSVGPFGTYNEQFF. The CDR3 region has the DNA TGTGCCAGCAGCGTAGGCCCGTTCGGGACCTACAATGAGCAGTTCTTC.

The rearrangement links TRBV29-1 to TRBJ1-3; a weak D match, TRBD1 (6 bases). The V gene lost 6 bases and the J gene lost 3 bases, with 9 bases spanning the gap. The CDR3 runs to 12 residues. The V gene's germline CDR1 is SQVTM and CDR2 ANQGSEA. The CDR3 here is CSVRTDGNTIYF. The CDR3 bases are TGCAGCGTCCGGACAGATGGAAACACCATATATTTT.

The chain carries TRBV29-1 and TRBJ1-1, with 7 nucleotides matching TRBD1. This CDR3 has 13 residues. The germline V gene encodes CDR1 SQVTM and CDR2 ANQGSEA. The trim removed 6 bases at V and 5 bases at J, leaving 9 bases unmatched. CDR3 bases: TGCAGCGTAACGACAGGGATGGGTACTGAAGCTTTCTTT. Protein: CSVTTGMGTEAFF.

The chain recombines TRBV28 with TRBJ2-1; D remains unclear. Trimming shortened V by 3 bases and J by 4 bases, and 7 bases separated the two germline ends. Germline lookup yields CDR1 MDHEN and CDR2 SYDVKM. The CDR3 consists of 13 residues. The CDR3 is CASSFSQYNEQFF. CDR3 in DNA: TGTGCCAGCAGTTTTAGCCAATACAATGAGCAGTTCTTC.

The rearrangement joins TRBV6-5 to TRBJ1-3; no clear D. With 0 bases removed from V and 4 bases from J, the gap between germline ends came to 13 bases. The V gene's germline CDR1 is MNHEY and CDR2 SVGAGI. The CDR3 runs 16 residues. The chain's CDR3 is CASSYSSASVGNTIYF. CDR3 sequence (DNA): TGTGCCAGCAGTTACTCGTCTGCATCGGTCGGAAACACCATATATTTT.

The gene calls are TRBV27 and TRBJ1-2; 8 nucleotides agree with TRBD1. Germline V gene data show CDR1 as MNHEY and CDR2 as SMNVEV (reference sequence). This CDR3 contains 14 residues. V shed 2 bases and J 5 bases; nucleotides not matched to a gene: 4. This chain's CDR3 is CASSLGTGYYGYTF. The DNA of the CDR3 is TGTGCCAGCAGTTTAGGGACAGGTTATTATGGCTACACCTTC.

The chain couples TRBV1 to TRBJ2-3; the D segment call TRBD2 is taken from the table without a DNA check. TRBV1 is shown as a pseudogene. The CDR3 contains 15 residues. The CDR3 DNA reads TGCACCAGCAGCCAAGATCGTCCCGCCGCGGATACGCAGTATTTT. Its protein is CTSSQDRPAADTQYF.

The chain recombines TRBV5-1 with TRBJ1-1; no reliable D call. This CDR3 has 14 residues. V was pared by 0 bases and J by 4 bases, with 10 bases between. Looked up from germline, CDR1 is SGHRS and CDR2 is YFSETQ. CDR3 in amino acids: CASSLVLGSTEAFF. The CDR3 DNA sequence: TGCGCCAGCAGCTTGGTCTTGGGCAGCACTGAAGCTTTCTTT.